Below, 20 T cell receptor beta chains from the same sample are listed, as sequenced in a study of OX40 agonist ivuxolimab in advanced cancers. Assay: immunoSEQ multiplex PCR; the TCRdb copy retains only in-frame clones and omits some. The sample carries roughly 67,000 clones, roughly 91% recorded once. The sample consisted of CD4+ or CD8+ T cells sorted from blood, taken in a trial of the OX40 agonist ivuxolimab. These receptor sequences come from an adult with an advanced solid tumor such as melanoma, head and neck, liver or kidney cancer.

The chain uses TRBV7-2 and TRBJ2-3; D possibly corresponds to TRBD1 (6 bases). Germline values: CDR1 SGHTA, CDR2 FQGNSA. This CDR3 contains 15 residues. Trimming removed 1 base at V and 4 bases at J, with 12 bases between. The DNA for the CDR3 is TGTGCCAGCAGCTTAGTTAAGCAGGGGCCAGATACGCAGTATTTT. Translating it yields CASSLVKQGPDTQYF.

In its sample, this clone was seen once. The V call is TRBV6-1, the J call TRBJ1-6; a possible D gene is TRBD1 (5 bases). This CDR3 contains 13 residues. V was pared by 5 bases and J by 8 bases, with 10 bases between. Germline loops: CDR1 MNHNS, CDR2 SASEGT. CDR3 nucleotides: TGTGCCAGCAGTTCGGGAGGGGATTCACCCCTCCACTTT. It specifies CASSSGGDSPLHF.

The chain has TRBV7-2 and TRBJ1-4, with D tentatively TRBD1 (5 bases). V was cut by 6 bases and J by 5 bases, with 13 bases left in between. In germline, CDR1 is SGHTA, CDR2 FQGNSA. CDR3 size: 14 residues. CDR3 nucleotide sequence: TGTGCCAGCAGACGGGACCAACTAAATGAAAAACTGTTTTTT. This gives the protein CASRRDQLNEKLFF. The full variable domain, with the rest looked up from reference TRBV7-2 and TRBJ1-4, is GAGVSQSPSNKVTEKGKDVELRCDPISGHTALYWYRQSLGQGLEFLIYFQGNSAPDKSGLPSDRFSAERTGGSVSTLTIQRTQQEDSAVYLCASRRDQLNEKLFFGSGTQLSVL.

The chain links TRBV12-5 to TRBJ2-7; TRBD1 agrees at 7 bases. Germline trimming cut 0 bases from V and 3 bases from J; bases unmatched to any gene: 2. This CDR3 is 14 amino acids long. CDR1 and CDR2 from the germline V gene are LGHNT and FRNRAP. The CDR3 loop is CASGLVGGNYEQYF. The DNA of the CDR3 is TGTGCTAGTGGTTTGGTAGGGGGCAACTACGAGCAGTACTTC.

This chain connects TRBV27 to TRBJ2-7, with a weak D call TRBD1 (6 bases). Germline values: CDR1 MNHEY, CDR2 SMNVEV (reference sequence). CDR3 length: 14 residues. The V gene lost 4 bases and the J gene lost 0 bases, with 10 bases spanning the gap. The CDR3 reads CASSYRDLSYEQYF. The CDR3 bases are TGTGCCAGCAGTTACAGGGACCTCTCCTACGAGCAGTACTTC.

In this sample, this clone turned up once. V gene TRBV11-2 combines with J gene TRBJ1-3, with D maybe TRBD1 (5 bases). Germline values: CDR1 SGHAT, CDR2 FQNNGV. The germline V and J ends were trimmed by 0 bases and 0 bases, with 9 bases remaining between them. CDR3 length equals 16 residues. CDR3 region: CASSLDGDSSGNTIYF. The CDR3 DNA is TGTGCCAGCAGCTTAGATGGCGACAGCTCTGGAAACACCATATATTTT.

The table lists this clone with a few counts. This sequence joins TRBV5-5 and TRBJ2-5; 16 bases are shared with TRBD2. CDR3 size: 18 residues. Germline V gene lookup returns CDR1 SGHKS and CDR2 YYEKEE (reference sequence). Trimming removed 4 bases from V and 1 base from J; junction bases left unmatched: 7. This chain's CDR3 is CASSPGLAGGFFQETQYF. In DNA form, the CDR3 reads TGTGCCAGCAGCCCGGGACTAGCGGGGGGGTTCTTCCAAGAGACCCAGTACTTC.

V gene TRBV18 combines with J gene TRBJ1-2; D may be TRBD1 (5 bases). CDR3 length: 14 amino acids. V lost 2 bases, J lost 6 bases, and 13 bases lay in between. From germline, CDR1 is KGHSH and CDR2 LQKENI. The CDR3, as DNA: TGTGCCAGCTCACCATCCGGCACAGGCGATGGCTACACCTTC. Protein sequence: CASSPSGTGDGYTF.

V gene TRBV5-1 combines with J gene TRBJ2-2, with a possible D match to TRBD2 (6 bases). Germline loops: CDR1 SGHRS, CDR2 YFSETQ. Deletions cut 3 bases from V and 6 bases from J, with 12 bases between. This CDR3 is built from 14 residues. The CDR3 loop reads CASSSGTAPGELFF. The DNA of the CDR3 is TGCGCCAGCAGCTCCGGGACTGCCCCCGGGGAGCTGTTTTTT.

The chain recombines TRBV7-8 with TRBJ1-3; D unresolved. The germline V gene encodes CDR1 SGHVS and CDR2 FQNEAQ. The CDR3 contains 14 residues. V lost 0 bases and J lost 4, with 7 bases in between. This chain's CDR3 is CASSLAMGGNTIYF. CDR3 coding DNA: TGTGCCAGCAGCTTAGCGATGGGGGGAAACACCATATATTTT.

The chain is built from TRBV18 and TRBJ2-5, with D uncertain. The CDR3 spans 13 residues. Germline CDR1 is KGHSH and CDR2 is LQKENI. Trimming shortened V by 3 bases and J by 3 bases, and 8 bases separated the two germline ends. This chain's CDR3 is CASSPRTEETQYF. In nucleotides, the CDR3 is TGTGCCAGCTCACCGCGAACTGAAGAGACCCAGTACTTC.

This chain uses TRBV5-1 with TRBJ1-2, with a tentative D call TRBD1 (6 bases). Germline V gene data show CDR1 as SGHRS and CDR2 as YFSETQ. Trimming removed 1 base from V and 3 bases from J, with 16 bases in between. CDR3 length equals 16 residues. For the CDR3, the DNA is TGCGCCAGCAGCTTGCCGGCGGCAGGGGTAGACTATGGCTACACCTTC. The encoded protein is CASSLPAAGVDYGYTF.

V and J are TRBV5-1 and TRBJ2-5; 8 bases are shared with TRBD1. V lost 0 bases to trimming and J lost 5 bases; unmatched junction nucleotides: 3. The CDR3 runs 14 residues. CDR1 is SGHRS and CDR2 is YFSETQ in the germline V gene. The chain's CDR3 is CASSLGRGQETQYF. The CDR3 DNA sequence: TGCGCCAGCAGCTTGGGCAGGGGGCAGGAGACCCAGTACTTC.

The chain carries TRBV10-1 and TRBJ2-7, with 8 bases matching TRBD1. The V gene's germline CDR1 is WNHNN and CDR2 SYGVQD (reference sequence). The ends lost 3 bases at V and 1 base at J; junction bases unmatched: 2. This CDR3 region has 14 residues. CDR3 region: CASSDNRGSYEQYF. CDR3 DNA: TGCGCCAGCAGTGATAACAGGGGGTCCTACGAGCAGTACTTC.

V usage is TRBV5-6 and J usage is TRBJ2-7; D possibly uses TRBD1 or TRBD2 (5 bases each). The germline V gene has CDR1 SGHDT and CDR2 YYEEEE. The CDR3 is made up of 15 amino acids. V lost 1 base and J lost 7, with 18 bases in between. In DNA form, the CDR3 reads TGTGCCAGCAGCTTGCGGGGCGTGGGGATTTGGGAGCAGTACTTC. Translating it yields CASSLRGVGIWEQYF. Using reference TRBV5-6 and TRBJ2-7 for the parts outside the CDR3, the full variable domain is DAGVTQSPTHLIKTRGQQVTLRCSPKSGHDTVSWYQQALGQGPQFIFQYYEEEERQRGNFPDRFSGHQFPNYSSELNVNALLLGDSALYLCASSLRGVGIWEQYFGPGTRLTVT.

The V gene is TRBV15, the J gene TRBJ2-1; 8 nucleotides align to TRBD2. The J segment lost 6 bases and the V segment lost 1 base, leaving 8 bases of the junction unmatched. This CDR3 comprises 16 residues. From germline, CDR1 is LNHNV and CDR2 YYDKDF (reference sequence). The CDR3 coding sequence is TGTGCCACCAGCAGAGGGGGCGGGGGGTTGTTCAATGAGCAGTTCTTC. Translated, it gives CATSRGGGGLFNEQFF.

The CDR3 reads CASSARALGEAEAFF. CDR3 nucleotides: TGTGCCAGCAGTGCGAGGGCCCTGGGGGAGGCTGAAGCTTTCTTT. The V and J genes are TRBV6-1 and TRBJ1-1; tentatively, D is TRBD1 (5 bases). The CDR3 totals 15 residues. In germline, CDR1 is MNHNS, CDR2 SASEGT. V lost 4 bases, J lost 6 bases, and 18 bases lay in between.

This clone was detected a few times. The CDR3 coding sequence is TGTGCCAGCAGTTCTCAGGTTTCCGGGACATTAAGCTGGAGGGAAAAACTGTTTTTT. Translation gives CASSSQVSGTLSWREKLFF. The chain carries TRBV7-3 and TRBJ1-4; D is perhaps TRBD1 (6 bases). The CDR3 contains 19 residues. The germline gives CDR1 SGHTA, CDR2 FQGTGA. Trimming took off 6 bases at V and 8 bases at J, with 31 bases between the two ends.

This clone was found once. The J gene is TRBJ2-2, the V gene TRBV28, with D possibly called TRBD1 or TRBD2 (5 bases each). Germline V lookup: CDR1 MDHEN, CDR2 SYDVKM. Between the trimmed V and J ends, which lost 3 bases and 2 bases, there was a span of 10 bases. There are 15 residues in the CDR3. In nucleotides, the CDR3 is TGTGCCAGCAGTTTGGGGACGGTAAACACCGGGGAGCTGTTTTTT. Its protein is CASSLGTVNTGELFF. Based on the CDR3 plus reference TRBV28 and TRBJ2-2, the full variable domain is DVKVTQSSRYLVKRTGEKVFLECVQDMDHENMFWYRQDPGLGLRLIYFSYDVKMKEKGDIPEGYSVSREKKERFSLILESASTNQTSMYLCASSLGTVNTGELFFGEGSRLTVL.

The chain couples TRBV14 to TRBJ1-1; a possible D gene is TRBD1 (5 bases). The CDR3 contains 17 residues. V lost 0 bases to trimming and J lost 1 base, with 15 bases between them. CDR1 is SGHDN, CDR2 FVKESK, per germline. The CDR3 loop reads CASSQDLWGGRNTEAFF. CDR3 in DNA: TGTGCCAGCAGCCAAGATCTATGGGGGGGGAGGAACACTGAAGCTTTCTTT.